These T cell receptor beta chains were read from a single sample in a study of cytomegalovirus exposure and HLA in healthy donors. Here immunoSEQ multiplex PCR was the method, and the copy in TCRdb shows in-frame clones only, minus some. Among under 200,000 clones, over 70% were seen once, and the ten largest hold about 3.1%. What was sequenced was PBMCs. All receptors come from a woman aged 50 to 65 in good health and CMV-seropositive. Both conserved end residues are part of each CDR3. Each record gives: V gene, J gene, CDR3 length, D gene, clone size, CDR3 DNA, CDR3 protein. A D gene is named only where the DNA matches it firmly. The listing skips clone size in some rows; elsewhere it reads once, few, many or a size class.

V gene: TRBV10-2; J gene: TRBJ2-7; CDR3 length: 14; D gene: TRBD2; clone size: few; CDR3 DNA: TGCGCCAGCAGTGAGACTAGCGGCTCCTACGAGCAGTACTTC; CDR3 protein: CASSETSGSYEQYF
V gene: TRBV7-8; J gene: TRBJ1-3; CDR3 length: 20; D gene: -; clone size: -; CDR3 DNA: TGTGCCAGCAGCTTAGTAGTACCCAGTGGGGCAGGCCCCTCTGGAAACACCATATATTTT; CDR3 protein: CASSLVVPSGAGPSGNTIYF
V gene: TRBV15; J gene: TRBJ1-5; CDR3 length: 15; D gene: -; clone size: few; CDR3 DNA: TGTGCCACCAGCAGAGGGGGAGGGAGCAATCAGCCCCAGCATTTT; CDR3 protein: CATSRGGGSNQPQHF
V gene: TRBV2; J gene: TRBJ2-3; CDR3 length: 18; D gene: TRBD2; clone size: -; CDR3 DNA: TGTGCCAGCAGTGCCCAGGGAATACTAGCGGGAGTATATGATACGCAGTATTTT; CDR3 protein: CASSAQGILAGVYDTQYF
V gene: TRBV7-2; J gene: TRBJ2-2; CDR3 length: 17; D gene: TRBD1; clone size: -; CDR3 DNA: TGTGCCAGCAGCTCGCGACCGGGACAGGGGGGGACCGGGGAGCTGTTTTTT; CDR3 protein: CASSSRPGQGGTGELFF
V gene: TRBV4-3; J gene: TRBJ1-6; CDR3 length: 16; D gene: TRBD1; clone size: few; CDR3 DNA: TGCGCCAGCAGCCAAGGGAGGGGGACAGAAAATTCACCCCTCCACTTT; CDR3 protein: CASSQGRGTENSPLHF
V gene: TRBV25-1; J gene: TRBJ1-2; CDR3 length: 16; D gene: TRBD1; clone size: -; CDR3 DNA: TGTGCCAGCAGTGACCTGAGACAGGGGGCCCCGACCGGCTACACCTTC; CDR3 protein: CASSDLRQGAPTGYTF
V gene: TRBV5-1; J gene: TRBJ2-6; CDR3 length: 15; D gene: -; clone size: -; CDR3 DNA: TGCGCCAGCAGCTTGCGGAGGGCCGGGGCCAACGTCCTGACTTTC; CDR3 protein: CASSLRRAGANVLTF
V gene: TRBV18; J gene: TRBJ2-3; CDR3 length: 13; D gene: -; clone size: once; CDR3 DNA: TGTGCCAGCTCACCACACCCGCGAGATACGCAGTATTTT; CDR3 protein: CASSPHPRDTQYF
V gene: TRBV18; J gene: TRBJ2-5; CDR3 length: 16; D gene: TRBD2; clone size: -; CDR3 DNA: TGTGCCAGCTCGCCCTCCGGGACTAGCGCACAAGAGACCCAGTACTTC; CDR3 protein: CASSPSGTSAQETQYF
V gene: TRBV7-2; J gene: TRBJ1-4; CDR3 length: 15; D gene: -; clone size: -; CDR3 DNA: TGTGCCAGCAGCGCCCGGGAGGGGAGGAATGAAAAACTGTTTTTT; CDR3 protein: CASSAREGRNEKLFF
V gene: TRBV6-5; J gene: TRBJ1-5; CDR3 length: 15; D gene: -; clone size: -; CDR3 DNA: TGTGCCGGCAGTTTAGGGCCGGCGGGAAATCAGCCCCAGCATTTT; CDR3 protein: CAGSLGPAGNQPQHF
V gene: TRBV19; J gene: TRBJ1-1; CDR3 length: 14; D gene: -; clone size: -; CDR3 DNA: TGTGCCAGTACCATCGGAGGGCGGGGAACTGAAGCTTTCTTT; CDR3 protein: CASTIGGRGTEAFF
V gene: TRBV6-5; J gene: TRBJ1-2; CDR3 length: 13; D gene: TRBD1; clone size: -; CDR3 DNA: TGTGCCAGCAGTTACGACAGGGAGTATGGCTACACCTTC; CDR3 protein: CASSYDREYGYTF
V gene: TRBV4-2; J gene: TRBJ2-1; CDR3 length: 18; D gene: TRBD2; clone size: few; CDR3 DNA: TGTGCCAGCAGCCAAGATACTAGCGGGAGACCCTCCTACAATGAGCAGTTCTTC; CDR3 protein: CASSQDTSGRPSYNEQFF
V gene: TRBV7-2; J gene: TRBJ2-2; CDR3 length: 15; D gene: TRBD2; clone size: few; CDR3 DNA: TGTGCCAGCACCCTTGGGGGGGAGGGCGCCGGGGAGCTGTTTTTT; CDR3 protein: CASTLGGEGAGELFF
V gene: TRBV28; J gene: TRBJ2-7; CDR3 length: 14; D gene: TRBD2; clone size: few; CDR3 DNA: TGTGCCAGCAGTTTAAGACTAGCGGGAGACGAGCAGTACTTC; CDR3 protein: CASSLRLAGDEQYF
V gene: TRBV11-2; J gene: TRBJ2-5; CDR3 length: 12; D gene: TRBD1; clone size: -; CDR3 DNA: TGTGCCAGCAGCCGGACAGGGGAGACCCAGTACTTC; CDR3 protein: CASSRTGETQYF
V gene: TRBV2; J gene: TRBJ2-1; CDR3 length: 14; D gene: TRBD2; clone size: -; CDR3 DNA: TGTGCCAGCAAGGGGGGACTAGCTAACAATGAGCAGTTCTTC; CDR3 protein: CASKGGLANNEQFF
V gene: TRBV29-1; J gene: TRBJ1-3; CDR3 length: 14; D gene: TRBD1; clone size: -; CDR3 DNA: TGCAGCGTTCGTTCGACAGGGACTGGAAACACCATATATTTT; CDR3 protein: CSVRSTGTGNTIYF
V gene: TRBV7-2; J gene: TRBJ2-5; CDR3 length: 15; D gene: TRBD2; clone size: -; CDR3 DNA: TGTGCCAGCAGCGAACCCGGGACTAGTCGCGAGACCCAGTACTTC; CDR3 protein: CASSEPGTSRETQYF
V gene: TRBV5-1; J gene: TRBJ2-2; CDR3 length: 16; D gene: TRBD1; clone size: -; CDR3 DNA: TGCGCCAGCAGCCAACATGGACAGGGGGAAGCCGGGGAGCTGTTTTTT; CDR3 protein: CASSQHGQGEAGELFF
V gene: TRBV2; J gene: TRBJ1-5; CDR3 length: 14; D gene: -; clone size: few; CDR3 DNA: TGTGCCAGCTCAACCTTCGCCGGGAATCAGCCCCAGCATTTT; CDR3 protein: CASSTFAGNQPQHF
V gene: TRBV30; J gene: TRBJ1-5; CDR3 length: 13; D gene: -; clone size: once; CDR3 DNA: TGTGCCTGGAGAACAGACGATCATCAGCCCCAGCATTTT; CDR3 protein: CAWRTDDHQPQHF
V gene: TRBV11-3; J gene: TRBJ2-2; CDR3 length: 14; D gene: -; clone size: -; CDR3 DNA: TGTGCCAGCAGAGCTAGGTCGAACACCGGGGAGCTGTTTTTT; CDR3 protein: CASRARSNTGELFF
V gene: TRBV6-6; J gene: TRBJ1-2; CDR3 length: 12; D gene: -; clone size: few; CDR3 DNA: TGTGCCAGCAGATCCTACAGGGACGGCTACACCTTC; CDR3 protein: CASRSYRDGYTF
V gene: TRBV19; J gene: TRBJ1-1; CDR3 length: 15; D gene: TRBD1; clone size: -; CDR3 DNA: TGTGCCAGTATCGGGACAGCCTTTATGAACACTGAAGCTTTCTTT; CDR3 protein: CASIGTAFMNTEAFF
V gene: TRBV13; J gene: TRBJ1-2; CDR3 length: 13; D gene: -; clone size: -; CDR3 DNA: TGTGCCAGCAGCTTAGCCGGGAACTATGGCTACACCTTC; CDR3 protein: CASSLAGNYGYTF